One sample yielded the 2 T cell receptor beta chains listed below, sequenced in a study of cytomegalovirus exposure and HLA in healthy donors. PCR involved 60 Vbeta and 13 Jbeta primers. Produced via immunoSEQ multiplex PCR; TCRdb's table is partial and in-frame only. Among over 150,000 clones, about four fifths were seen once, and the ten largest hold roughly 7.3%. Sequenced sample: PBMCs. The receptors stem from a male donor in good health and CMV-seropositive.

The V and J genes are TRBV7-8 and TRBJ2-5, with no clear D. The CDR3 contains 14 residues. The V gene lost 3 bases and the J gene lost 1 base, with 9 bases spanning the gap. Per germline, CDR1 SGHVS and CDR2 FQNEAQ. Here the CDR3 reads CASSFPQAQETQYF. The CDR3 coding sequence is TGTGCCAGCAGCTTCCCTCAGGCCCAAGAGACCCAGTACTTC.

The DNA of the CDR3 is TGTGCCAGCAGCTTTCACAGGGATGGAGAGCAGTACTTC. Encoded protein: CASSFHRDGEQYF. This chain links TRBV6-1 with TRBJ2-7; D is possibly TRBD1 (6 bases). The CDR3 covers 13 residues. Deletions cut 6 bases from V and 7 bases from J, with 16 bases between. Germline V lookup: CDR1 MNHNS, CDR2 SASEGT.